One and the same sample provided the 17 T cell receptor beta chains below, sequenced in a study of human thymus T cells. Thymus specimens were resections from corrective heart surgery. Assay used: immunoSEQ multiplex PCR; TCRdb lists only in-frame clones, some missing. The sample has tens of thousands of clones, over 85% seen once. Sequenced: thymus tissue. These receptors all come from a girl in the first two years of life with a congenital heart defect but otherwise immunologically healthy.

J is TRBJ2-3 and V is TRBV12-5; 9 bases fit TRBD2. The CDR3 totals 20 residues. CDR1 LGHNT and CDR2 FRNRAP come from the germline V gene. V trimming: 6 bases; J trimming: 1 base; junction bases outside the gene matches: 20. The CDR3 loop is CASGGVVAGEGDYGTDTQYF. CDR3 DNA: TGTGCTAGTGGAGGGGTGGTAGCGGGAGAGGGGGACTACGGCACAGATACGCAGTATTTT.

This clone has just a few counts. The V and J genes are TRBV18 and TRBJ1-1; no firm D call. Per germline, CDR1 KGHSH and CDR2 LQKENI. The length of the CDR3 is 13 residues. Trimming shortened V by 1 base and J by 5 bases, and 8 bases separated the two germline ends. CDR3 loop: CASSPRMRTEAFF. CDR3 DNA sequence: TGTGCCAGCTCACCACGGATGAGAACTGAAGCTTTCTTT.

This chain links TRBV7-6 with TRBJ2-3; 7 bases line up with TRBD2. Germline V gene lookup returns CDR1 SGHVS and CDR2 FNYEAQ. This CDR3 comprises 17 residues. V was clipped by 5 bases and J by 5 bases; unmatched bases: 16. This CDR3 is CASSLRAGPSGGDTQYF. The CDR3 DNA is TGTGCCAGCAGCCTAAGGGCAGGGCCTAGCGGTGGAGATACGCAGTATTTT.

This chain links TRBV30 with TRBJ2-1; 7 nucleotides line up with TRBD1. V shed 5 bases, J shed 5 bases, and the junction held 3 bases outside the gene matches. This CDR3 spans 12 amino acids. Germline values: CDR1 GTSNPN, CDR2 SVGIG (reference sequence). CDR3 DNA sequence: TGTGCCTGGGGGGACAGCCACAATGAGCAGTTCTTC. It translates to CAWGDSHNEQFF.

The gene calls are TRBV18 and TRBJ2-7, with a possible D match to TRBD1 (7 bases). V shed 2 bases and J shed 3 bases, with 11 bases lying between them. The CDR3 runs 14 residues. From germline, CDR1 is KGHSH and CDR2 LQKENI. CDR3 sequence: CASSPGGGGYEQYF. CDR3 sequence (DNA): TGTGCCAGCTCACCAGGAGGGGGCGGCTACGAGCAGTACTTC. The whole variable domain, filled in from reference TRBV18 and TRBJ2-7, reads NAGVMQNPRHLVRRRGQEARLRCSPMKGHSHVYWYRQLPEEGLKFMVYLQKENIIDESGMPKERFSAEFPKEGPSILRIQQVVRGDSAAYFCASSPGGGGYEQYFGPGTRLTVT.

The chain carries TRBV7-9 and TRBJ2-5; 7 bases line up with TRBD2. V was pared by 1 base and J by 2 bases, with 7 bases of the junction left unmatched. Germline V gives CDR1 SEHNR, CDR2 FQNEAQ (reference sequence). The CDR3 contains 16 residues. Here the CDR3 DNA reads TGTGCCAGCAGCTTAGGGCTAGCGGAGCGTCAAGAGACCCAGTACTTC. This codes for CASSLGLAERQETQYF.

This chain connects TRBV11-2 to TRBJ1-4; TRBD1 aligns across 7 bases. The V and J ends lost 3 bases and 3 bases, in that order; junction bases with no gene match: 7. Germline-derived CDR1 and CDR2 are SGHAT and FQNNGV. CDR3 length: 16 residues. The CDR3 loop reads CASSFTRGQPNEKLFF. The CDR3 DNA follows: TGTGCCAGCAGCTTCACCCGGGGACAGCCTAATGAAAAACTGTTTTTT.

The chain joins TRBV28 to TRBJ2-1; 8 bases align to TRBD2. CDR1 and CDR2 from the germline V gene are MDHEN and SYDVKM. This CDR3 has 14 amino acids. The CDR3 nucleotides are TGTCACAGAAGCGGGAGTGGCACCTACAATGAGCAGTTCTTC. This translates into CHRSGSGTYNEQFF.

This rearrangement joins TRBV21-1 to TRBJ2-1; TRBD2, as called in the table, went unchecked against the DNA. TRBV21-1 is designated a pseudogene. The CDR3 runs 14 residues. CDR3 nucleotide sequence: TGTGCCAGCAGCAATAACGGGAGGGTCAATGAGCAGTTCTTC. It yields the protein CASSNNGRVNEQFF.

In its sample, this clone was seen once. The chain couples TRBV7-9 to TRBJ1-1; D may be TRBD1 (5 bases). The CDR3 extends over 16 amino acids. The ends were cut back, 5 bases at V and 0 bases at J, with 16 bases in the middle. Germline V lookup: CDR1 SEHNR, CDR2 FQNEAQ (reference sequence). The CDR3: CASSPLGRGMNTEAFF. The CDR3 DNA follows: TGTGCCAGCAGCCCTCTCGGACGGGGCATGAACACTGAAGCTTTCTTT.

V usage is TRBV4-1 and J usage is TRBJ2-5; either TRBD1 or TRBD2 may supply D (5 bases each). The CDR3 runs to 16 residues. Deletions cut 0 bases from V and 2 bases from J, with 13 bases between. Germline loops: CDR1 MGHRA, CDR2 YSYEKL. CDR3 amino acids: CASSQDSGPEQETQYF. The CDR3 DNA is TGCGCCAGCAGCCAAGACTCGGGACCCGAACAAGAGACCCAGTACTTC.

In this sample, this clone turned up once. The limits of the CDR3 on the DNA are not certain, so only TCRdb's listed CDR3 is given. The rearrangement uses TRBV12-2 and TRBJ2-3; TRBD2, the table's D call, lacks a check against the DNA. TRBV12-2 corresponds to a pseudogene. From its first to its last residue, the CDR3 has 16 amino acids. CDR3 in amino acids: CASRLVAGGNPDTQYF.

The chain employs TRBV28 and TRBJ1-2; possible D gene TRBD1, 5 bases. CDR1 MDHEN and CDR2 SYDVKM come from the germline V gene. This CDR3 is 14 amino acids long. Trimming took 2 bases from V and 0 from J, leaving 7 bases between them. In DNA, the CDR3 is TGTGCCAGCAGTTTACAGGGAGCTAACTATGGCTACACCTTC. Translation gives CASSLQGANYGYTF.

The rearrangement joins TRBV7-9 to TRBJ2-2, with no clear D. Between the trimmed V and J ends, which lost 5 bases and 6 bases, there was a span of 4 bases. CDR3 length: 11 residues. The germline V gene encodes CDR1 SEHNR and CDR2 FQNEAQ (reference sequence). The CDR3 reads CASSLSGELFF. CDR3 DNA sequence: TGTGCCAGCAGCCTTTCCGGGGAGCTGTTTTTT.

The CDR3 protein is CASSPHGLAGETDTQYF. The CDR3 bases are TGTGCCAGCAGCCCACACGGACTAGCGGGAGAGACAGATACGCAGTATTTT. This rearrangement joins TRBV28 to TRBJ2-3, with 13 bases matching TRBD2. This CDR3 spans 17 amino acids. V was pared by 6 bases and J by 3 bases, with 9 bases of the junction left unmatched. Germline V gene data show CDR1 as MDHEN and CDR2 as SYDVKM.

The CDR3 DNA reads TGCGCCAGCAGTGAGTCAGTGAAAGCGGGAGGGCCTCGTTCCTACAATGAGCAGTTCTTC. Translating it yields CASSESVKAGGPRSYNEQFF. The V call is TRBV10-1, the J call TRBJ2-1; 10 bases fit TRBD2. Germline CDR1 WNHNN, CDR2 SYGVQD (reference sequence). The CDR3 is made up of 20 amino acids. With 0 bases clipped from V and 1 base from J, the junction kept 12 bases outside the gene matches.

V usage is TRBV7-2 and J usage is TRBJ2-3, with D perhaps matching TRBD2 (5 bases). The CDR3 spans 14 residues. CDR1 and CDR2 (germline): SGHTA, FQGNSA. V lost 2 bases, J lost 4 bases, and 10 bases lay in between. The CDR3 region has the DNA TGTGCCAGCAGCTTACGGGAAGCCCCAGATACGCAGTATTTT. Translated: CASSLREAPDTQYF.